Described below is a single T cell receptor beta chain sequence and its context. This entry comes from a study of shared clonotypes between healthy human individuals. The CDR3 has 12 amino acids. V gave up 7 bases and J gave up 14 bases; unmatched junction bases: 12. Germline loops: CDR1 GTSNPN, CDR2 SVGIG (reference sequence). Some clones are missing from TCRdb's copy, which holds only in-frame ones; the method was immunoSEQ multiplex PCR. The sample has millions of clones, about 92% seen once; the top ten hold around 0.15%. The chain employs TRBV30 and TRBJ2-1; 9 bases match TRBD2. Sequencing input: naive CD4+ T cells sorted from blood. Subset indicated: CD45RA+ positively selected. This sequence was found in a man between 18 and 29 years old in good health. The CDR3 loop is CALALSGSGEFF. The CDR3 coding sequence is TGTGCCTTGGCCCTTAGCGGGAGTGGTGAGTTCTTC.